Described below is a single T cell receptor beta chain sequence and its context. The target antigen is unknown. This sequence is one base from a far larger clone and is likely a read error. Data came from immunoSEQ multiplex PCR; TCRdb stores just in-frame clones and leaves some out. The sample includes hundreds of thousands of clones, 70% to 80% of them seen just once. V lost 6 bases to trimming and J lost 0 bases, with 17 bases between them. The CDR3 is 16 amino acids. CDR1 is MNHNY, CDR2 SVGAGI, per germline (reference sequence). This sample was taken from a study of shared clonotypes between healthy human individuals. Study overall: Participating donors consisted of two women and a few men aged 18 to 49.

Study-level findings and limits: The sole specimen, blood, was sampled, and tissue repertoires likely differ. Few donors restricted represented genetic and exposure-history diversity.

This TCR was recovered from a woman in her forties in good health. Some clones in this sample may be carry-over from other donors' samples. The rearrangement uses TRBV6-6 and TRBJ1-1; D remains unclear. The sequenced material came from PBMCs. CDR3 amino acids: CASRFTSQSMNTEAFF. The CDR3, as DNA: TGTGCCAGCAGGTTCACATCCCAGAGTATGAACACTGAAGCTTTCTTT.